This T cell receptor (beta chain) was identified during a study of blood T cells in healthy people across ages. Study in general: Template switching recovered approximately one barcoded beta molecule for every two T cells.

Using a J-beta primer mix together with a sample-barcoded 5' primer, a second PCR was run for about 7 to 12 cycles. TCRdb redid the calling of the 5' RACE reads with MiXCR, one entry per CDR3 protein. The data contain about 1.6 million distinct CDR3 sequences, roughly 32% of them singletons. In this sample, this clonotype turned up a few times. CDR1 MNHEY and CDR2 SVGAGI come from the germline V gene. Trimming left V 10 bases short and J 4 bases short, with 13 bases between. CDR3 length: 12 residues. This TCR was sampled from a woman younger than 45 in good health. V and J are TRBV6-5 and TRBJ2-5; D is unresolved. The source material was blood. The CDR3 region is CATSGLGETQYF. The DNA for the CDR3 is TGTGCCACCTCAGGTCTGGGAGAGACCCAGTACTTC.